The count of the clone carrying this T cell receptor beta chain is one. The data belong to a study of patients and donors after allogeneic stem cell transplantation. TCRdb re-analysed the RT-PCR reads in MiXCR, keeping a single row per CDR3 protein. The top ten clones hold about 9.9% of a sample with around 200,000 distinct CDR3 sequences, around two fifths of them seen once. The CDR3 is 14 residues long. CDR1 is SGHRS and CDR2 is YFSETQ in the germline V gene. V lost 0 bases to trimming and J lost 12 bases, with 15 bases between them. This clonotype was obtained from a human donor who was either an allogeneic HSCT recipient or a stem cell or donor lymphocyte infusion donor (not recorded which). It is not recorded whose cells these are; they may come from a transplant donor. What was sequenced was blood, either unsorted or a sorted T cell fraction (not recorded which). The rearrangement uses TRBV5-1 and TRBJ1-4; D is unresolved. The CDR3 DNA reads as TGCGCCAGCAGCTTGGGGACGGTCAACGGGGAACTGTTTTTT. It translates to CASSLGTVNGELFF. Full variable domain (remainder filled in from reference TRBV5-1 and TRBJ1-4): KAGVTQTPRYLIKTRGQQVTLSCSPISGHRSVSWYQQTPGQGLQFLFEYFSETQRNKGNFPGRFSGRQFSNSRSEMNVSTLELGDSALYLCASSLGTVNGELFFGSGTQLSVL.